This T cell receptor (beta chain) was sequenced during a study of T cells and Merkel cell carcinoma outcomes. For this clone: Antigen unknown.

TCRdb keeps only in-frame clones here, not all; method: immunoSEQ multiplex PCR. The sample lists roughly 16,000 clones; approximately 80% were seen once. With 6 bases removed from V and 2 bases from J, the gap between germline ends came to 11 bases. This CDR3 comprises 13 residues. Germline V gives CDR1 MNHEY, CDR2 SVGAGI. Study outcomes and limitations: In Merkel cell carcinoma, repertoire and T-cell density reportedly predicted outcomes.

The sample consisted of tumor tissue from Merkel cell carcinoma. The receptor's source is a human donor with Merkel cell carcinoma. The chain links TRBV6-5 to TRBJ2-7; D may be TRBD2 (7 bases). In DNA form, the CDR3 reads TGTGCCAGCAGACTCGGGGGGCCCTACGAGCAGTACTTC. Its protein product is CASRLGGPYEQYF.